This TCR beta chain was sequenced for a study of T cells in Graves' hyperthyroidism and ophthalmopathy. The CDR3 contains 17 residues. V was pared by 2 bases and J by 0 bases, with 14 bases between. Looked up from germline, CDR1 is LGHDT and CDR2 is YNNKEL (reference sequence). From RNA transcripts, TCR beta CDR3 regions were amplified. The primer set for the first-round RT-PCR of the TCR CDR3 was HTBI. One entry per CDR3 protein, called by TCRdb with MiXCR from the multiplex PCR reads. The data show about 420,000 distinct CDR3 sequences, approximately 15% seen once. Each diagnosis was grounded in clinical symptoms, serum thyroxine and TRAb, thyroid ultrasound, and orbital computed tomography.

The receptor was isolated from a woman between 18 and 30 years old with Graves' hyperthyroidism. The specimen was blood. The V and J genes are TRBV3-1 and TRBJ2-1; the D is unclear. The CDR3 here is CASSQQSPATSYNEQFF. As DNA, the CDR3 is TGTGCCAGCAGCCAACAATCCCCCGCAACCTCCTACAATGAGCAGTTCTTC.